The present T cell receptor beta chain was sequenced within a study of blood T cell repertoires in COVID-19. Study-level background: Samples taken during acute and convalescent COVID-19 were collected in the United States, Italy and Spain.

Per the study methods: Amplification of reference gene primers provided the estimated nucleated cell counts. Method: immunoSEQ multiplex PCR; TCRdb's copy keeps in-frame clones and lacks some. That table is the source of V, J and clone size, and D and trimming were worked out from the DNA. Of 400,000 to 450,000 clones listed, less than 95% are singletons. Participants were aged about 18 to 90 years, lived in under 25 US areas, and enrolled virtually. Two consecutive negative NP/OP PCR tests, clearance, or resolved symptoms defined Cohort 3 recovery. The germline V gene encodes CDR1 SGHRS and CDR2 YFSETQ. The length of the CDR3 is 14 residues. Deletions cut 3 bases from V and 3 bases from J, with 9 bases between.

The rearrangement uses TRBV5-1 and TRBJ1-4; perhaps TRBD1 as D (6 bases). Sequenced material: PBMCs or T cells enriched from blood (not recorded which). The clonotype comes from a man in his late teens or twenties who had recovered from COVID-19. CDR3 sequence: CASSSGQPNEKLFF. Here the CDR3 DNA reads TGCGCCAGCAGCTCGGGACAACCTAATGAAAAACTGTTTTTT.